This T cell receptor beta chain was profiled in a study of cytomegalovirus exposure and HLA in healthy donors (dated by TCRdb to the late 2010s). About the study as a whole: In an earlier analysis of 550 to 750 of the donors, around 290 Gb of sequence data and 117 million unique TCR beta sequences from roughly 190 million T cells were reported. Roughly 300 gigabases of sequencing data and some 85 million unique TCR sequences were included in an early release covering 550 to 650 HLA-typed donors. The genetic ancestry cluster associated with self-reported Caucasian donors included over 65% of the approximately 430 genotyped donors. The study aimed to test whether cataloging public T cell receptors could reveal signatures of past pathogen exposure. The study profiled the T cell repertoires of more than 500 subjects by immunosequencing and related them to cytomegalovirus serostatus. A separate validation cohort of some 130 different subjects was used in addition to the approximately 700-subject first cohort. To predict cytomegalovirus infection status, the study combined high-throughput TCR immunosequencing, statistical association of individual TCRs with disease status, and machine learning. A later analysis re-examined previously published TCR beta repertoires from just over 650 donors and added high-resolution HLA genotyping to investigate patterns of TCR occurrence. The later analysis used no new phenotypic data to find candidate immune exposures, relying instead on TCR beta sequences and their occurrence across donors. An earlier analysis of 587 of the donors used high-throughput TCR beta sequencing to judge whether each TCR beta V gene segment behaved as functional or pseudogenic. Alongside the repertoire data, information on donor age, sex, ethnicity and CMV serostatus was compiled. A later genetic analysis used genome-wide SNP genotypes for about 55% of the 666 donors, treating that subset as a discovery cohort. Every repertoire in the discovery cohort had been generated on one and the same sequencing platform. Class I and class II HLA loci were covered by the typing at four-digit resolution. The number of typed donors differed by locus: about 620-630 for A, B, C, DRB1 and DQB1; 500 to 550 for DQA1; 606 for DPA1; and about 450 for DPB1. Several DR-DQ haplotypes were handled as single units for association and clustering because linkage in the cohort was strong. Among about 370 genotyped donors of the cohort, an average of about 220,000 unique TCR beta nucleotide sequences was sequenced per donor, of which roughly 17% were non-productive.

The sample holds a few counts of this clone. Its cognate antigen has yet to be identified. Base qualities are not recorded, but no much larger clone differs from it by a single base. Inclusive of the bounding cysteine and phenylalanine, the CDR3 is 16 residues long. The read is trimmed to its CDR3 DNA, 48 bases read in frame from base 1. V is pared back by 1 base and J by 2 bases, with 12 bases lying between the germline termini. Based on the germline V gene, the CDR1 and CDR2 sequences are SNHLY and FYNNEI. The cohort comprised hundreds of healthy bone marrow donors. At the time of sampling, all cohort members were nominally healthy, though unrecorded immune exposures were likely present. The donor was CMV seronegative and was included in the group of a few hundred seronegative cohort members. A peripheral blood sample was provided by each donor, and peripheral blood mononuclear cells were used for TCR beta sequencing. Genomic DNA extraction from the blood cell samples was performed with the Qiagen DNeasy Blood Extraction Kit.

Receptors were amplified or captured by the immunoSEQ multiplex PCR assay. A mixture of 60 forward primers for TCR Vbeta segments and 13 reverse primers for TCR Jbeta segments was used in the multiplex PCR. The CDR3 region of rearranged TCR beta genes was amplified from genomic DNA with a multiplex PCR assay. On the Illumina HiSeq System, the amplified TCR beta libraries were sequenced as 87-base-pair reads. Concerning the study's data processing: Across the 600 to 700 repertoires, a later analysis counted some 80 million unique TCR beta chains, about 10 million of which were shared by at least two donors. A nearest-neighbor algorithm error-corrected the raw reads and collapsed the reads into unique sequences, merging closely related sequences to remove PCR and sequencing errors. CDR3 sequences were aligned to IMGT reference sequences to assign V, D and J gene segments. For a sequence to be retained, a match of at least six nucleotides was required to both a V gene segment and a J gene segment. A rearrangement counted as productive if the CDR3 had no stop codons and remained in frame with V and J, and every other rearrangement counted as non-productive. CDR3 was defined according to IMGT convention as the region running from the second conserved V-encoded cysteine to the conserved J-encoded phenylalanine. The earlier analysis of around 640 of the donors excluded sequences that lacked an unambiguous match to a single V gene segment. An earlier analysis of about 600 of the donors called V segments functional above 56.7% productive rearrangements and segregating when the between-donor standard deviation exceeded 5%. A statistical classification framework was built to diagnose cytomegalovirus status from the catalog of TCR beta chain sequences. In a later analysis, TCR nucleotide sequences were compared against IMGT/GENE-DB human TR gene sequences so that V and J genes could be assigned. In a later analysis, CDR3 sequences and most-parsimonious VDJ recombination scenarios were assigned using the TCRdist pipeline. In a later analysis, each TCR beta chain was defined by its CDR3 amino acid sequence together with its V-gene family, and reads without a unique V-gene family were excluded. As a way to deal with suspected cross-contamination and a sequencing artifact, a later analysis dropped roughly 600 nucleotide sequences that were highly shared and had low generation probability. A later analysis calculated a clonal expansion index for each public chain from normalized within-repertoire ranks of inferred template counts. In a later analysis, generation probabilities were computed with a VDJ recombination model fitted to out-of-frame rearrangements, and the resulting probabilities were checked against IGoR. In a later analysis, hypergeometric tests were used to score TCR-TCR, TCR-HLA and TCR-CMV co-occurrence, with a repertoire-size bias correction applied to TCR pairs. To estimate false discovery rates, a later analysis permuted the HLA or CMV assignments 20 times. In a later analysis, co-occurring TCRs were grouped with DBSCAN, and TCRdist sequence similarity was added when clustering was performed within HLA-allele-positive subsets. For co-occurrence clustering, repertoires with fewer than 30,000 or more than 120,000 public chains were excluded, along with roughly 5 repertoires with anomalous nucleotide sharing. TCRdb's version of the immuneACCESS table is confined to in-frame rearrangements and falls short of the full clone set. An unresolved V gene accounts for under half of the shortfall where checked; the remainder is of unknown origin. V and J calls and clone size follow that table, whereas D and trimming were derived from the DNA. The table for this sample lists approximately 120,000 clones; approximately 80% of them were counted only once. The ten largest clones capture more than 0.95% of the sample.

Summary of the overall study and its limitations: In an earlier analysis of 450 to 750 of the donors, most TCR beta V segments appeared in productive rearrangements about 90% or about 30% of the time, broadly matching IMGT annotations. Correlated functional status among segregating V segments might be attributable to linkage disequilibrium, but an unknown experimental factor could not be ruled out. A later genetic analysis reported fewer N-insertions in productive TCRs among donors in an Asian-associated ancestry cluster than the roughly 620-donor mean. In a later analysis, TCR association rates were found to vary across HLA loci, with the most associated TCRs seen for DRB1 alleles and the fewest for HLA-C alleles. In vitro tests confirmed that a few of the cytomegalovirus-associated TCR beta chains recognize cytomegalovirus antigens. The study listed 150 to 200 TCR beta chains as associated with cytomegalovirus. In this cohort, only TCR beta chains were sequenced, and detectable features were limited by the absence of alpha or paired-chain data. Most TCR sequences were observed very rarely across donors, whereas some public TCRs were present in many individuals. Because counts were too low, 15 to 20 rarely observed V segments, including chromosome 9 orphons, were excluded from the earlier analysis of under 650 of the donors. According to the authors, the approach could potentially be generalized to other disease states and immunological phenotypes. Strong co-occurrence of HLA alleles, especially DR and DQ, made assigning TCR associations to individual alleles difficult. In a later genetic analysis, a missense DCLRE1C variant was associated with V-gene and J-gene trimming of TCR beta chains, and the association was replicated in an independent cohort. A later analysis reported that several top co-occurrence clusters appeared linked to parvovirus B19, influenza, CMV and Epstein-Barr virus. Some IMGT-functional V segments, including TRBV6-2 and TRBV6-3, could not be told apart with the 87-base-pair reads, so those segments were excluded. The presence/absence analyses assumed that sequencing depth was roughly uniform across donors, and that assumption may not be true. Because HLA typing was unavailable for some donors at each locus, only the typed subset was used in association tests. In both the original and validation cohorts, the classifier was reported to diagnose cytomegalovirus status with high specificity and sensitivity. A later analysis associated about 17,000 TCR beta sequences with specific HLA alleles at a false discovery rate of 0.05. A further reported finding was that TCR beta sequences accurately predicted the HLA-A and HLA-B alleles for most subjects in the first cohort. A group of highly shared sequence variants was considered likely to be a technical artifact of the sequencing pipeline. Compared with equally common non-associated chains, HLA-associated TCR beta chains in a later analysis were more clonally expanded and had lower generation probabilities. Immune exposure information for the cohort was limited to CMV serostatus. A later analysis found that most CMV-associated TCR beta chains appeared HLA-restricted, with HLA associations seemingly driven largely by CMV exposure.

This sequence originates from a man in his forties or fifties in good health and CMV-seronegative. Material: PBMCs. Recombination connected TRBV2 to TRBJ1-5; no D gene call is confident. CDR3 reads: CASSEGVAGGNQPQHF. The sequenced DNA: TGTGCCAGCAGTGAAGGCGTTGCGGGAGGCAATCAGCCCCAGCATTTT.